A single sample gave rise to the 24 T cell receptor beta chains below, sequenced in a study of shared clonotypes between healthy human individuals. Here immunoSEQ multiplex PCR was the method, and the copy in TCRdb shows in-frame clones only, minus some. The profile shows hundreds of thousands of clones, around 96% of them singletons. Only CD45RO-negative cells positively selected for CCR7 counted as naive CD8 cells, so terminally differentiated effector memory CD45RA+ cells were excluded. Sequencing input: naive CD8+ T cells sorted from blood. The receptor source for this set is a woman aged 25-40 years in good health.

The V and J genes are TRBV28 and TRBJ2-1; TRBD2 matches 7 bases. V lost 2 bases and J lost 4; bases outside the gene matches: 8. There are 16 residues in the CDR3. Germline-derived CDR1 and CDR2 are MDHEN and SYDVKM. The chain's CDR3 is CASSLTSPGGYNEQFF. The DNA for the CDR3 is TGTGCCAGCAGTTTAACTTCCCCCGGGGGGTACAATGAGCAGTTCTTC.

V usage is TRBV19 and J usage is TRBJ2-4; no reliable D call. Germline V gene lookup returns CDR1 LNHDA and CDR2 SQIVND (reference sequence). The CDR3 is 15 residues long. With 6 bases removed from V and 8 bases from J, the gap between germline ends came to 20 bases. The CDR3 nucleotides read TGTGCCAGTAGCCCCCGTCGGAAGGATGAAGACATTCAGTACTTC. Amino acid sequence: CASSPRRKDEDIQYF. The whole variable domain, filled in from reference TRBV19 and TRBJ2-4, reads DGGITQSPKYLFRKEGQNVTLSCEQNLNHDAMYWYRQDPGQGLRLIYYSQIVNDFQKGDIAEGYSVSREKKESFPLTVTSAQKNPTAFYLCASSPRRKDEDIQYFGAGTRLSVL.

This chain uses TRBV21-1 with TRBJ1-2. TRBV21-1 is described as a pseudogene. There are 18 residues in the CDR3. CDR3 DNA sequence: TGTGCCAGCAGCAAGGCCCTACAGAGGGGCCCTCGGGGCTATGGCTACACCTTC. Its translation is CASSKALQRGPRGYGYTF.

The chain links TRBV27 to TRBJ2-1; 9 bases match TRBD2. Germline CDR1 is MNHEY and CDR2 is SMNVEV (reference sequence). The CDR3 spans 14 residues. The V and J ends lost 6 bases and 7 bases, in that order; junction bases with no gene match: 7. This chain's CDR3 is CASRIAGVGNEQFF. The CDR3, as DNA: TGTGCCAGCAGAATAGCGGGAGTAGGGAATGAGCAGTTCTTC.

The chain joins TRBV29-1 to TRBJ2-7; 9 bases map to TRBD1. V was clipped by 6 bases and J by 5 bases; unmatched bases: 5. The CDR3 consists of 12 residues. Germline V gene sequence: CDR1 SQVTM, CDR2 ANQGSEA. CDR3 sequence: CSVYRGRNEQYF. The CDR3 nucleotides are TGCAGCGTGTACAGGGGGCGAAACGAGCAGTACTTC.

The chain joins TRBV30 to TRBJ2-1; maybe TRBD1 (5 bases). Germline V CDR1 and CDR2: GTSNPN, SVGIG (reference sequence). The CDR3 contains 17 residues. V shed 2 bases and J shed 4 bases, with 21 bases lying between them. The CDR3 DNA reads as TGTGCCTGGAGTCCGCCTCCTAAAAGGACAATATACAATGAGCAGTTCTTC. It yields the protein CAWSPPPKRTIYNEQFF.

The chain is built from TRBV19 and TRBJ2-1; 10 positions match TRBD2. Germline CDR1 is LNHDA and CDR2 is SQIVND (reference sequence). This CDR3 has 15 amino acids. J gave up 7 bases and V 3 bases, and 6 bases lay outside the gene matches. The CDR3 loop is CASSILAGDMNEQFF. CDR3 bases: TGTGCCAGTAGTATTCTAGCGGGAGATATGAATGAGCAGTTCTTC. Supplemented by reference TRBV19 and TRBJ2-1, the full variable domain reads DGGITQSPKYLFRKEGQNVTLSCEQNLNHDAMYWYRQDPGQGLRLIYYSQIVNDFQKGDIAEGYSVSREKKESFPLTVTSAQKNPTAFYLCASSILAGDMNEQFFGPGTRLTVL.

This chain links TRBV28 with TRBJ2-7; 9 bases are shared with TRBD2. The V gene end was trimmed by 7 bases and the J gene end by 0 bases; junction bases not matched to a gene: 4. Germline CDR1 MDHEN, CDR2 SYDVKM. The CDR3 spans 14 residues. In DNA, the CDR3 is TGTGCCAGCACCCTAGCGGGGAGCTCCTACGAGCAGTACTTC. This sequence encodes CASTLAGSSYEQYF. The complete variable domain, with remaining parts taken from reference TRBV28 and TRBJ2-7, reads DVKVTQSSRYLVKRTGEKVFLECVQDMDHENMFWYRQDPGLGLRLIYFSYDVKMKEKGDIPEGYSVSREKKERFSLILESASTNQTSMYLCASTLAGSSYEQYFGPGTRLTVT.

The DNA for the CDR3 is TGTGCCAGCAGCTTAGTTAGGGGGAACCATGAGCAGTTCTTC. Protein product: CASSLVRGNHEQFF. V gene TRBV13 combines with J gene TRBJ2-1; TRBD1 might be the D (6 bases). Germline V gene lookup returns CDR1 PRHDT and CDR2 FYEKMQ (reference sequence). V dropped 1 base and J dropped 8 bases, with 12 bases sitting between them. This CDR3 comprises 14 residues.

On this clone: This CDR3 is also generated by other DNA sequences in the sample. The chain combines TRBV7-9 with TRBJ1-2, with unresolved D. The germline V gene has CDR1 SEHNR and CDR2 FQNEAQ (reference sequence). The V gene lost 1 base and the J gene lost 5 bases, with 11 bases spanning the gap. CDR3 length: 14 amino acids. CDR3 amino acids: CASSLVGRSYGYTF. CDR3 DNA sequence: TGTGCCAGCAGCTTAGTAGGGCGGTCTTATGGCTACACCTTC.

The chain joins TRBV15 to TRBJ2-1; D perhaps matches TRBD2 (5 bases). The germline V gene encodes CDR1 LNHNV and CDR2 YYDKDF (reference sequence). Deletions cut 2 bases from V and 1 base from J, with 15 bases between. CDR3 length: 17 residues. The CDR3 DNA follows: TGTGCCACCAGCAGAACCCGGGGTACTCGGTCCTACAATGAGCAGTTCTTC. Translated, it gives CATSRTRGTRSYNEQFF. The full variable domain, its missing parts supplied by reference TRBV15 and TRBJ2-1, is DAMVIQNPRYQVTQFGKPVTLSCSQTLNHNVMYWYQQKSSQAPKLLFHYYDKDFNNEADTPDNFQSRRPNTSFCFLDIRSPGLGDTAMYLCATSRTRGTRSYNEQFFGPGTRLTVL.

The rearrangement links TRBV7-8 to TRBJ1-5; the D is unclear. This CDR3 is 19 amino acids long. Germline CDR1 is SGHVS and CDR2 is FQNEAQ. Trimming removed 1 base from V and 0 bases from J, with 19 bases in between. CDR3 DNA: TGTGCCAGCAGCTTAGTTCCCGGGAAGAGGCTTTATAGCAATCAGCCCCAGCATTTT. This translates into CASSLVPGKRLYSNQPQHF.

The chain joins TRBV30 to TRBJ2-7; no firm D call. CDR3 length: 13 amino acids. The V and J ends lost 6 bases and 1 base respectively, with 13 bases between them. CDR1 GTSNPN and CDR2 SVGIG come from the germline V gene (reference sequence). CDR3 protein: CACPAENSYEQYF. CDR3 nucleotides: TGTGCCTGCCCCGCAGAGAATTCCTACGAGCAGTACTTC.

The chain uses TRBV28 and TRBJ2-5; TRBD2 matches 13 bases. CDR1 and CDR2 (germline): MDHEN, SYDVKM. V was clipped by 4 bases and J by 4 bases; unmatched bases: 12. The CDR3 contains 18 residues. The CDR3 sequence is CASSSHEGGLAGRETQYF. CDR3 nucleotides: TGTGCCAGCAGTTCCCATGAGGGGGGACTAGCGGGGAGAGAGACCCAGTACTTC.

The chain employs TRBV7-6 and TRBJ2-3; 9 nucleotides match TRBD1. CDR3 size: 17 residues. In germline, CDR1 is SGHVS, CDR2 FNYEAQ. Losses at the gene ends were 5 bases for V and 2 bases for J; bases not matched to a gene: 11. CDR3 sequence (DNA): TGTGCCAGCAGCCTCAGATCGGGACAGGGAACCACAGATACGCAGTATTTT. Translation: CASSLRSGQGTTDTQYF.

V is TRBV7-8 and J is TRBJ1-2; 8 bases line up with TRBD1. The CDR3 spans 15 residues. With V trimmed by 5 bases and J by 6 bases, 11 bases remained unmatched. The germline CDR1 and CDR2 sequences are SGHVS and FQNEAQ. CDR3 loop: CASSPKTGASNGYTF. The CDR3 bases are TGTGCCAGCAGCCCGAAGACAGGGGCATCAAATGGCTACACCTTC.

V gene TRBV11-3 combines with J gene TRBJ2-7; 8 bases match TRBD1. The trim removed 5 bases at V and 4 bases at J, leaving 10 bases unmatched. The germline V gene has CDR1 SGHNT and CDR2 YENEEA. The CDR3 has 15 residues. CDR3: CASSPGTGRKYEQYF. The CDR3, as DNA: TGTGCCAGCAGCCCAGGGACAGGTAGAAAATACGAGCAGTACTTC.

V gene TRBV7-6 combines with J gene TRBJ1-1, with D uncertain. V was shortened by 0 bases and J by 0 bases, with 11 bases between the two germline ends. CDR1 is SGHVS, CDR2 FNYEAQ, per germline. This CDR3 contains 16 residues. DNA of the CDR3: TGTGCCAGCAGCTTAGCCACCGGAGGATTGAACACTGAAGCTTTCTTT. It specifies CASSLATGGLNTEAFF.

This sequence joins TRBV7-9 and TRBJ2-7, with TRBD1 matching over 7 bases. Germline V CDR1 and CDR2: SEHNR, FQNEAQ (reference sequence). This CDR3 comprises 13 residues. V gave up 3 bases and J gave up 4 bases; unmatched junction bases: 3. DNA for the CDR3: TGTGCCAGCAGCTTCGGGACAGAGTACGAGCAGTACTTC. Translated, it gives CASSFGTEYEQYF.

V and J are TRBV4-1 and TRBJ2-1; D is undetermined. Germline V gene data show CDR1 as MGHRA and CDR2 as YSYEKL. V was trimmed by 0 bases and J by 9 bases, leaving 12 bases between them. CDR3 length: 14 residues. As DNA, the CDR3 is TGCGCCAGCAGCCAAGAGCTTAGAGAGATTGAGCAGTTCTTC. The encoded protein is CASSQELREIEQFF.

V is TRBV9 and J is TRBJ2-5; D not certain. Trimming removed 3 bases at V and 2 bases at J, with 20 bases between. The V gene's germline CDR1 is SGDLS and CDR2 YYNGEE. The CDR3 covers 17 residues. The CDR3 coding sequence is TGTGCCAGCAGCGCATTTCTCGGCAGGCTAGGACAAGAGACCCAGTACTTC. Protein sequence: CASSAFLGRLGQETQYF.

The chain recombines TRBV19 with TRBJ2-7; 7 bases match TRBD2. Germline values: CDR1 LNHDA, CDR2 SQIVND (reference sequence). Unmatched junction bases numbered 6, after V lost 5 bases and J lost 2 bases. The CDR3 loop spans 14 amino acids. CDR3 amino acids: CASSWASGPYEQYF. Here the CDR3 DNA reads TGTGCCAGTAGTTGGGCTAGCGGTCCCTACGAGCAGTACTTC. The full variable domain, in which reference TRBV19 and TRBJ2-7 provide the parts outside the CDR3, is DGGITQSPKYLFRKEGQNVTLSCEQNLNHDAMYWYRQDPGQGLRLIYYSQIVNDFQKGDIAEGYSVSREKKESFPLTVTSAQKNPTAFYLCASSWASGPYEQYFGPGTRLTVT.

V gene TRBV7-3 combines with J gene TRBJ2-1; 10 bases map to TRBD1. CDR3 size: 14 residues. The ends lost 4 bases at V and 7 bases at J; junction bases unmatched: 4. CDR1 and CDR2 from the germline V gene are SGHTA and FQGTGA. CDR3 in amino acids: CASSSEDRGNEQFF. In DNA, the CDR3 is TGTGCCAGCAGCTCCGAGGACAGGGGGAATGAGCAGTTCTTC.

This clone was observed a single time. This chain connects TRBV28 to TRBJ2-5, with 8 bases aligning to TRBD1. V lost 8 bases to trimming and J lost 4 bases; unmatched junction nucleotides: 9. Germline CDR1 MDHEN, CDR2 SYDVKM. CDR3 length: 14 residues. The DNA for the CDR3 is TGTGCCAGCGGCCTAGGACAGGGTGGAGAGACCCAGTACTTC. Its translation is CASGLGQGGETQYF.